This TCR beta chain was recovered during a study of cytomegalovirus exposure and HLA in healthy donors. Germline V gene data show CDR1 as MNHEY and CDR2 as SMNVEV (reference sequence). The CDR3 covers 13 residues. The ends lost 6 bases at V and 5 bases at J; junction bases unmatched: 5. This clone was seen only a few times. PCR was performed using 60 Vbeta and 13 Jbeta primers. Sequencing used immunoSEQ multiplex PCR; TCRdb keeps in-frame clones, though not all of them. In the table there are approximately 70,000 clones, 65% to 70% of which are singletons. The rearrangement links TRBV27 to TRBJ2-7; the match to TRBD1 covers 9 bases. The sequenced sample was PBMCs. The receptor comes from a male donor in good health and CMV-seropositive. CDR3 nucleotides: TGTGCCAGCAGGGGACAGGGATACGACGAGCAGTACTTC. This gives the protein CASRGQGYDEQYF.